This entry describes one TCR beta chain. Its antigen is not identified. The germline CDR1 and CDR2 sequences are ENHRY and SYGVKD. Trimming removed 8 bases at V and 4 bases at J, with 18 bases between. This CDR3 spans 15 amino acids. The sample belongs to a study of T cell responses to AZD1222 COVID-19 vaccine. Study-wide points: Vaccine-associated CD4 TCRs ranged over spike, dominating at 160-218 and 743-854.

Doses given second, at about 4 or about 12 weeks, were pooled. Generated by immunoSEQ multiplex PCR, the TCRdb table keeps only in-frame clones and is missing some. Counted here are 150,000 to 200,000 clones, 85% to 90% occurring once; the ten biggest clones make up roughly a quarter. Sequencing used peripheral blood, obtained 28 days after the second AZD1222 dose. The sequence derives from an adult who received the AZD1222 COVID-19 vaccine. This chain connects TRBV10-3 to TRBJ1-3; D perhaps matches TRBD1 (5 bases). The CDR3 is CAIRSLGDQGNTIYF. DNA for the CDR3: TGTGCCATCCGATCGTTAGGGGACCAGGGAAACACCATATATTTT.